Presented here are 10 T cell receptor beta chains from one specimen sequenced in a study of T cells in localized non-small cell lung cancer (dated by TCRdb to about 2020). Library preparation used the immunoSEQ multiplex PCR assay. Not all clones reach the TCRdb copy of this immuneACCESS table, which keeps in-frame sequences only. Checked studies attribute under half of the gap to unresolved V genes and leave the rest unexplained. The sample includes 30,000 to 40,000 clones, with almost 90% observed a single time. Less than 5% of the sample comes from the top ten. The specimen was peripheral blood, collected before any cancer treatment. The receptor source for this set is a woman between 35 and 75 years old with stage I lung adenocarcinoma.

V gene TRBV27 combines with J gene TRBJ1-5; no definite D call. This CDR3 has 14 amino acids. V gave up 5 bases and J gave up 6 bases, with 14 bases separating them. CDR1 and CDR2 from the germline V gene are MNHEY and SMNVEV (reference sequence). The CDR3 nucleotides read TGTGCCAGCAGTCCTCGGTGGGGTTCTCAGCCCCAGCATTTT. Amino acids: CASSPRWGSQPQHF.

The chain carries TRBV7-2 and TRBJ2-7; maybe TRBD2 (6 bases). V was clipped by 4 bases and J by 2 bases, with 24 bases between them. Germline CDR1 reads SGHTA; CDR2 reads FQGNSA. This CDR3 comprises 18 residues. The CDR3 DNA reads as TGTGCCAGCAGCTACGCGGGACCGATTCGACCCATAACCTACGAGCAGTACTTC. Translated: CASSYAGPIRPITYEQYF.

This CDR3 is CASGLVERGGAIQYF. CDR3 DNA: TGTGCTAGTGGTTTGGTGGAGCGGGGGGGTGCCATTCAGTACTTC. V and J are TRBV12-5 and TRBJ2-4; 10 nucleotides match TRBD2. Germline trimming cut 0 bases from V and 9 bases from J; bases unmatched to any gene: 5. Germline lookup yields CDR1 LGHNT and CDR2 FRNRAP. This CDR3 comprises 15 residues.

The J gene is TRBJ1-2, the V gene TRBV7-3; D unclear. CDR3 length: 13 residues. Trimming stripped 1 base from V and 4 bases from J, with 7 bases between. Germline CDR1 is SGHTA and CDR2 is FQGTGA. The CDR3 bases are TGTGCCAGCAGCTTAAGGCCAGGCTATGGCTACACCTTC. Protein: CASSLRPGYGYTF.

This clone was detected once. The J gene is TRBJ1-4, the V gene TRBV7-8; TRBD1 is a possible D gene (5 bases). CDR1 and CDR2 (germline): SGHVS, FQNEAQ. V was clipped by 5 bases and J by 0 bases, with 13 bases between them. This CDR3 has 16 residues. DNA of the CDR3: TGTGCCAGCAGCACCCGACAGTCTGCAACTAATGAAAAACTGTTTTTT. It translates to CASSTRQSATNEKLFF. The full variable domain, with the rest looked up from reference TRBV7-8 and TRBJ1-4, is GAGVSQSPRYKVAKRGQDVALRCDPISGHVSLFWYQQALGQGPEFLTYFQNEAQLDKSGLPSDRFFAERPEGSVSTLKIQRTQQEDSAVYLCASSTRQSATNEKLFFGSGTQLSVL.

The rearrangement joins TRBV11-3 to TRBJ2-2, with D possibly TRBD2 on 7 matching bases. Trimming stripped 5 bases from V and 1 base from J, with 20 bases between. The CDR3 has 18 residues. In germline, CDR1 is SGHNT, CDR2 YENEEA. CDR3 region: CASSPPRGGGGNTGELFF. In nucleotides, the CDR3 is TGTGCCAGCAGCCCACCACGCGGCGGGGGCGGGAACACCGGGGAGCTGTTTTTT.

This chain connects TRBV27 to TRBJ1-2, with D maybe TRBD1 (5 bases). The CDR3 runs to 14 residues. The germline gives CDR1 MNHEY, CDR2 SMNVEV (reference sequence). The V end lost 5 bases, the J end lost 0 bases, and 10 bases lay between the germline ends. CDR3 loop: CASSAGTANYGYTF. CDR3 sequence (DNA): TGTGCCAGCAGTGCCGGGACGGCTAACTATGGCTACACCTTC.

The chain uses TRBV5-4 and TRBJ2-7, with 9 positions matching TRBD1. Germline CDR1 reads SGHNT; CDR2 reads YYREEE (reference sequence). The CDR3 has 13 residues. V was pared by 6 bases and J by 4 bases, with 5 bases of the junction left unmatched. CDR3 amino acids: CASTGGTGYEQYF. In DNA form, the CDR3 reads TGTGCCAGCACCGGCGGGACAGGGTACGAGCAGTACTTC. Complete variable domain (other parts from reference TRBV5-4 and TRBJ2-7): ETGVTQSPTHLIKTRGQQVTLRCSSQSGHNTVSWYQQALGQGPQFIFQYYREEENGRGNFPPRFSGLQFPNYSSELNVNALELDDSALYLCASTGGTGYEQYFGPGTRLTVT.

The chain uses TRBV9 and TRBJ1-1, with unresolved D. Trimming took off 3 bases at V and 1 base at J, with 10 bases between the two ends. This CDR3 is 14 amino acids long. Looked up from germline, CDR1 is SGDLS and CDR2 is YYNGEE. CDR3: CASSGSGGNTEAFF. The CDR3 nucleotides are TGTGCCAGCAGCGGGTCCGGCGGGAACACTGAAGCTTTCTTT.

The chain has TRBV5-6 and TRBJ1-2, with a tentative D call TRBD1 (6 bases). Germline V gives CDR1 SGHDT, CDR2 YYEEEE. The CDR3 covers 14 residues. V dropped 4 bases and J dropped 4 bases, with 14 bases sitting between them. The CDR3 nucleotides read TGTGCCAGCAGCGTTAATCAGGGGACCTATGGCTACACCTTC. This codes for CASSVNQGTYGYTF.